This T cell receptor beta chain was profiled in a study of graft-versus-host responses after intestinal transplantation. Whole-study context: Each of the recipients got a multivisceral, liver-intestinal, or isolated intestinal transplant.

Researchers placed roughly 200,000 CFSE-labeled responder cells in culture with roughly 200,000 irradiated, violet-dye-labeled stimulator cells. Researchers sorted proliferating CFSE-low CD3+CD4+ and CD3+CD8+ responders once the reaction had finished. The repertoire was sequenced with immunoSEQ multiplex PCR; TCRdb's copy has only in-frame clones and lacks some. The table includes 15,000 to 20,000 clones, under 40% detected once. The sequenced sample was alloreactive CD4+ T cells from a mixed lymphocyte reaction culture, obtained before transplantation. Described subset: CFSE-low proliferating T cells sorted from roughly 6-day pre-transplant mixed lymphocyte reaction (GvH or HvG direction). This TCR was sampled from a human patient who was an organ donor for intestinal transplantation.

CDR3 nucleotides: TGCAGCGTTGATCCGGGATACGGAAACACCATATATTTT. This sequence encodes CSVDPGYGNTIYF. J is TRBJ1-3 and V is TRBV29-1; no definite D call. The CDR3 has 13 amino acids. Trimming stripped 3 bases from V and 4 bases from J, with 10 bases between. The germline CDR1 and CDR2 sequences are SQVTM and ANQGSEA.